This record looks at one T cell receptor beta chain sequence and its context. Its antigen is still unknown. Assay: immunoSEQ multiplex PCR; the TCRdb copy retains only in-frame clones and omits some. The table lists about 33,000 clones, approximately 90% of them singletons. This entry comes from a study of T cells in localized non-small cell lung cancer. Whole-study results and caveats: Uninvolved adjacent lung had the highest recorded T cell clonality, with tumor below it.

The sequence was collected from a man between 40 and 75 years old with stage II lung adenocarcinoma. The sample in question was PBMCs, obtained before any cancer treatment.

The CDR3 reads CASRSILGTGELFF. For the CDR3, the DNA is TGTGCCAGCAGATCCATCCTCGGTACCGGGGAGCTGTTTTTT. The rearrangement links TRBV27 to TRBJ2-2; D unresolved. CDR3 length: 14 amino acids. V was shortened by 6 bases and J by 5 bases, with 13 bases between the two germline ends. The germline CDR1 and CDR2 sequences are MNHEY and SMNVEV (reference sequence).